This entry features one T cell receptor beta chain sequence. In the original analysis: How many nucleated cells were present was estimated from reference gene primer amplification. The method was immunoSEQ multiplex PCR; TCRdb's version includes in-frame clones alone and lacks a portion of them. The D gene and trimming were derived from the DNA, and the V and J assignments and clone size from that table. Among nearly 400,000 clones, roughly 91% were seen once, and the ten largest hold approximately 1.5%. This sample is part of a study of blood T cell repertoires in COVID-19. In the study overall: Whether acute or convalescent, the COVID-19 samples came from the United States, Italy and Spain.

The V segment lost 0 bases and the J segment 4 bases; nucleotides outside the gene matches: 9. CDR1 and CDR2 (germline): ENHRY, SYGVKD. This CDR3 region has 17 residues. Recruits, aged about 18 to 90 years, lived in 24 US areas. The material sequenced was PBMCs or T cells enriched from blood (not recorded which). V gene TRBV10-3 combines with J gene TRBJ1-5, with 7 bases fitting TRBD1. The sequence derives from a woman aged 25 to 39 who had recovered from COVID-19. The CDR3 DNA is TGTGCCATCAGTGAGTCGTTTGGGGACAGCCTTAATCAGCCCCAGCATTTT. It translates to CAISESFGDSLNQPQHF.